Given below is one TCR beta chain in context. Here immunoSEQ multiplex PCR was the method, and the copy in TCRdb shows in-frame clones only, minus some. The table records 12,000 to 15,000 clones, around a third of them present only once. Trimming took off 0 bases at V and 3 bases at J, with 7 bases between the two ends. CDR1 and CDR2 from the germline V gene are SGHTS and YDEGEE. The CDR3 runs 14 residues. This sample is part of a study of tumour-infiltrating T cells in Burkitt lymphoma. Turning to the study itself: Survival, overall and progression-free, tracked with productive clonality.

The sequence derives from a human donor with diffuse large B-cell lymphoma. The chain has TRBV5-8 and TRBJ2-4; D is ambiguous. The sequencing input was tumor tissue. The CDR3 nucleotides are TGTGCCAGCAGCTTGGCCGCCATCAAAAACATTCAGTACTTC. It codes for CASSLAAIKNIQYF.